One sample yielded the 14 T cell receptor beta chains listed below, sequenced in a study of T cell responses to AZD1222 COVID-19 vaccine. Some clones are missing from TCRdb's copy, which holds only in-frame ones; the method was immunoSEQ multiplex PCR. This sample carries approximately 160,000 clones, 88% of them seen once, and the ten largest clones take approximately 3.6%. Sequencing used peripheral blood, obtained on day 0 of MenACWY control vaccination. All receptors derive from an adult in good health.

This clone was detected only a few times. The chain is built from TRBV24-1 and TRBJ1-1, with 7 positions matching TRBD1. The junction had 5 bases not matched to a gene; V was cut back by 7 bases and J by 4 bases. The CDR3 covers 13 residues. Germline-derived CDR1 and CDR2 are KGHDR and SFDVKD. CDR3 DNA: TGTGCCACCAGGGGGGCAGGGGGCACTGAAGCTTTCTTT. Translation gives CATRGAGGTEAFF.

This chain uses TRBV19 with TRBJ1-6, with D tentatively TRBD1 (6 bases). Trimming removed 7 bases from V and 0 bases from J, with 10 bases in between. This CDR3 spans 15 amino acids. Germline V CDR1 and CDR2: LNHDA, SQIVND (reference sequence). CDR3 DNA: TGTGCCAGTATGATGGACAGCTCCTATAATTCACCCCTCCACTTT. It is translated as CASMMDSSYNSPLHF.

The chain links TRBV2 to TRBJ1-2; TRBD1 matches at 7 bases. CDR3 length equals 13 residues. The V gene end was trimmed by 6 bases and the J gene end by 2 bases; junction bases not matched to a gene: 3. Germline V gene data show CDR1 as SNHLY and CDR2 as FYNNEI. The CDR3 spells CASRGTVNYGYTF. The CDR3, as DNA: TGTGCCAGCAGGGGGACAGTCAACTATGGCTACACCTTC.

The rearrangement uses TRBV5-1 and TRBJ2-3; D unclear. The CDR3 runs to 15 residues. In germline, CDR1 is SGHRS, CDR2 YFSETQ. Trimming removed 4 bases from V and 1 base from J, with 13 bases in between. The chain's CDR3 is CASSQADMRTDTQYF. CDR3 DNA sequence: TGCGCCAGCAGCCAAGCTGACATGCGCACAGATACGCAGTATTTT.

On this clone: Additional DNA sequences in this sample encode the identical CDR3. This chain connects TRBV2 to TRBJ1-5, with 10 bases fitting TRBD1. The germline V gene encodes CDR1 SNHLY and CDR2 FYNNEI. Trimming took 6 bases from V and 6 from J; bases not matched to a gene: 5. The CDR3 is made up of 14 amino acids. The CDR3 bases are TGTGCCAGCAGGCCCGGACAGGGGGGTCAGCCCCAGCATTTT. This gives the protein CASRPGQGGQPQHF.

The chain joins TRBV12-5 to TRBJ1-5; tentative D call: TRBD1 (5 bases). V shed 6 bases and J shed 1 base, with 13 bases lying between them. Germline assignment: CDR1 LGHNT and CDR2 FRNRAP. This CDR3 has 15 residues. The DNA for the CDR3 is TGTGCTAGTGGCCTAGGGGTGGTGAGCAATCAGCCCCAGCATTTT. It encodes CASGLGVVSNQPQHF.

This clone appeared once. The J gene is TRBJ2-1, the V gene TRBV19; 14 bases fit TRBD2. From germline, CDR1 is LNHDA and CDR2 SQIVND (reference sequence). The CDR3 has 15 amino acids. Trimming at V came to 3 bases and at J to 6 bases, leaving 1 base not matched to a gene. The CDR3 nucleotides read TGTGCCAGTAGTATGGGACTAGCGGGAGTCAATGAGCAGTTCTTC. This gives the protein CASSMGLAGVNEQFF. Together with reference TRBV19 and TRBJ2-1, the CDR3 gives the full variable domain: DGGITQSPKYLFRKEGQNVTLSCEQNLNHDAMYWYRQDPGQGLRLIYYSQIVNDFQKGDIAEGYSVSREKKESFPLTVTSAQKNPTAFYLCASSMGLAGVNEQFFGPGTRLTVL.

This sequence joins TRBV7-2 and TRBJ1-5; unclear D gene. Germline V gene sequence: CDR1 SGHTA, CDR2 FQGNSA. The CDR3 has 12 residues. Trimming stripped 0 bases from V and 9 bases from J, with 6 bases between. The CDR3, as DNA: TGTGCCAGCAGCTTAGCGCGGTTGCCCCAGCATTTT. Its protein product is CASSLARLPQHF.

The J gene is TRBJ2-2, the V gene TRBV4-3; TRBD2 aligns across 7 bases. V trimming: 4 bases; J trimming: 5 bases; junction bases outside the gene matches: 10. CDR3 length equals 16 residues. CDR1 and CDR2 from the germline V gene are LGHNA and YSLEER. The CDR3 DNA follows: TGCGCCAGCAGCCCTGACAGCGGGGCGGTTACCGGGGAGCTGTTTTTT. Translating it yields CASSPDSGAVTGELFF.

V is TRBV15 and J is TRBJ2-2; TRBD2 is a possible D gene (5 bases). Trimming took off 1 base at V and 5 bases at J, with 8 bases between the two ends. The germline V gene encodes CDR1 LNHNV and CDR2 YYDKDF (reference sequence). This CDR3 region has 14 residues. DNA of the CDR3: TGTGCCACCAGCAGAGTCCGGGGAACCGGGGAGCTGTTTTTT. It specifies CATSRVRGTGELFF.

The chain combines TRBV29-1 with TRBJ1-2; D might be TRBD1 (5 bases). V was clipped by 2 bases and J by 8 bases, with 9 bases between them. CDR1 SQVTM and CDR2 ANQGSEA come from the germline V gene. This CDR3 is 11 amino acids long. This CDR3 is CSVETNRGYTF. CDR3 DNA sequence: TGCAGCGTTGAAACAAACAGGGGCTACACCTTC.

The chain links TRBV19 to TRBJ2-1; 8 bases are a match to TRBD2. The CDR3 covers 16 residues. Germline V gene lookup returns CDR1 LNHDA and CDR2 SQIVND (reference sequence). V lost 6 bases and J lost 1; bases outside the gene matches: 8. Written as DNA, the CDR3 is TGTGCCAGTAGGGACAGCGGGAGTGGGTCCTACAATGAGCAGTTCTTC. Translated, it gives CASRDSGSGSYNEQFF.

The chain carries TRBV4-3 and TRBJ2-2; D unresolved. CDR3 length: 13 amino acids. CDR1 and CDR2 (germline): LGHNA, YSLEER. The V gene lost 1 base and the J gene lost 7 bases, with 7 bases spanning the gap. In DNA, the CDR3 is TGCGCCAGCAGCCAAGGGGATGTCGGGGAGCTGTTTTTT. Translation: CASSQGDVGELFF.

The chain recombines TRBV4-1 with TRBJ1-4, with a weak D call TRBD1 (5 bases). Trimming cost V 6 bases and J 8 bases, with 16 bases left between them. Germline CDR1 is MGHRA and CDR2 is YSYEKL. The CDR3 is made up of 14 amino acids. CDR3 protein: CASRMTAGGEKLFF. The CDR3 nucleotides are TGCGCCAGCAGGATGACGGCGGGGGGGGAAAAACTGTTTTTT.